The sequence of this T cell receptor beta chain was determined in a study of blood T cell repertoires in COVID-19 (dated by TCRdb to about 2020). As for the study more broadly: The collaborator samples originated in the United States, Italy and Spain and spanned the acute and convalescent phases of COVID-19. The material from the prospective study consisted of cDNA or gDNA derived from T cells, B-cell-depleted T cells, or PBMCs. Subjects who had been exposed to COVID-19, were actively infected with it, or had recovered from it provided the deeply sampled blood TCRbeta repertoires that made up the dataset. The repertoires were released in a freely available public database meant as a resource for research on the immune response to SARS-CoV-2. The samples were drawn from the first 160 participants of the ongoing ImmuneRACE study and from over a thousand subjects provided by 6 global collaborators. Nearly every sample came with metadata listing a de-identified subject ID, COVID-19 status, age in years and sex. HLA class I and class II types, where available, came from metadata supplied by the sample provider rather than from assay-based typing.

Each collaborating institution followed its own protocols to collect whole blood in K2EDTA tubes. For TCRbeta analysis, collaborator samples were shipped as frozen whole blood, as isolated PBMCs, or as DNA extracted from either sample type. The immunoSEQ Assay, a bias-controlled multiplex PCR, was used to amplify TCRbeta CDR3 regions from genomic DNA. Concerning the study's data processing: Nucleated cell counts per sample were estimated from amplification of reference gene primers within the assay. To quantify the absolute abundance of each unique TCRbeta CDR3 rearrangement, sequence reads were collapsed and filtered. For each sample, productive Simpson clonality was calculated as the square root of Simpson's diversity index over productive rearrangements. TCRdb's version of the immuneACCESS table is confined to in-frame rearrangements and falls short of the full clone set. An unresolved V gene accounts for under half of the shortfall where checked; the remainder is of unknown origin. V and J calls and clone size are given by that table; D and trimming were obtained from the DNA. Across this sample there are more than 150,000 clones, with about 88% seen only once. 2% to 3% of the sample lies in the top ten.

General study outcomes and caveats: Clinical and demographic metadata were provided uncurated, with the amount varying by source and participant.

As regards this clone: Its antigen is still unknown. Base qualities are not recorded, but no much larger clone differs from it by a single base.

The sample comprised peripheral blood. The receptor comes from a woman in her 70s with acute or convalescent COVID-19.

The CDR3 protein: CASTKGTVNTEAFF. The DNA is as follows: TGTGCCAGCACCAAGGGGACAGTCAACACTGAAGCTTTCTTT. The receptor chain draws on TRBV6-5 and TRBJ1-1, with TRBD1 identical over 7 junction bases. CDR1 MNHEY and CDR2 SVGAGI are derived from the germline V gene. Clipping removes 7 bases from V and 2 bases from J, with 7 as the unmatched junction base count. Its CDR3 holds 14 amino acids, cysteine through phenylalanine. The CDR3 DNA has 42 bases and is translated from base 1.